These T cell receptor beta chains were read from a single sample in a study of vaccination effects on CD4 cells after COVID-19. No antigen has been assigned to these receptors. Method: immunoSEQ multiplex PCR; TCRdb's copy keeps in-frame clones and lacks some. The sample records about 40,000 clones, under 70% being singletons. Sequencing was performed on CD4+ T cells from PBMCs cultured without peptide, taken after COVID-19 vaccination. The receptors stem from a human donor who received a COVID-19 vaccine. Both conserved end residues are part of each CDR3. D genes are given only for firm matches. Not all rows give a size; the values are once, few, many and, for expanded clones, a class.

V gene: TRBV10-1; D gene: .; clone size: .; J gene: TRBJ2-2; CDR3 DNA: TGCGCCAGCAGTGAGTCGAACAGCTGGGGCGGGGAGCTGTTTTTT; CDR3 protein: CASSESNSWGGELFF
V gene: TRBV24-1; D gene: TRBD2; clone size: .; J gene: TRBJ2-3; CDR3 DNA: TGTGCCACCAGATTACGGACTAGCGGACGCACAGATACGCAGTATTTT; CDR3 protein: CATRLRTSGRTDTQYF
V gene: TRBV11-3; D gene: .; clone size: .; J gene: TRBJ2-1; CDR3 DNA: TGTGCCAGCAGCCTCGAGGGTAGGGTGTTCGATGAGCAGTTCTTC; CDR3 protein: CASSLEGRVFDEQFF
V gene: TRBV5-4; D gene: .; clone size: .; J gene: TRBJ1-2; CDR3 DNA: TGTGCCAGCAGCTTGGGAGTTAAAGGGGGAACTTCAAACTATGGCTACACCTTC; CDR3 protein: CASSLGVKGGTSNYGYTF
V gene: TRBV6-5; D gene: .; clone size: .; J gene: TRBJ2-1; CDR3 DNA: TGTGCCAGCAGTACGAAACTAGGTTTCAGTGAGCAGTTCTTC; CDR3 protein: CASSTKLGFSEQFF
V gene: TRBV7-9; D gene: .; clone size: .; J gene: TRBJ1-2; CDR3 DNA: TGTGCCAGCAGCTTCAGTTCGTATGGGTATGGCTACACCTTC; CDR3 protein: CASSFSSYGYGYTF
V gene: TRBV7-9; D gene: .; clone size: .; J gene: TRBJ1-1; CDR3 DNA: TGTGCCAGCAGCCGGGGGGCCACTGAAGCTTTCTTT; CDR3 protein: CASSRGATEAFF
V gene: TRBV29-1; D gene: .; clone size: .; J gene: TRBJ2-3; CDR3 DNA: TGCAGCGCCCAACAAGGCACAGATACGCAGTATTTT; CDR3 protein: CSAQQGTDTQYF
V gene: TRBV18; D gene: .; clone size: .; J gene: TRBJ1-4; CDR3 DNA: TGTGCCAGCTCACCACCCTGGGGTCGGGAAAAACTGTTTTTT; CDR3 protein: CASSPPWGREKLFF
V gene: TRBV11-2; D gene: .; clone size: .; J gene: TRBJ2-7; CDR3 DNA: TGTGCCAGCAGCCAGATATACGAGCAGTACTTC; CDR3 protein: CASSQIYEQYF
V gene: TRBV4-1; D gene: .; clone size: .; J gene: TRBJ2-5; CDR3 DNA: TGCGCCAGCAGCCTTGAGTGGGTGGCAGAGACCCAGTACTTC; CDR3 protein: CASSLEWVAETQYF
V gene: TRBV18; D gene: .; clone size: few; J gene: TRBJ1-4; CDR3 DNA: TGTGCCAGCTCACGGGACAAAAATGAAAAACTGTTTTTT; CDR3 protein: CASSRDKNEKLFF
V gene: TRBV14; D gene: .; clone size: .; J gene: TRBJ2-1; CDR3 DNA: TGTGCCAGCAGCCAAGTTGGGGGAACCTACAATGAGCAGTTCTTC; CDR3 protein: CASSQVGGTYNEQFF
V gene: TRBV9; D gene: TRBD2; clone size: .; J gene: TRBJ2-1; CDR3 DNA: TGTGCCAGCAGCATAGGGACTAGCGGGAGTATAAATGAGCAGTTCTTC; CDR3 protein: CASSIGTSGSINEQFF
V gene: TRBV6-5; D gene: TRBD1; clone size: .; J gene: TRBJ2-7; CDR3 DNA: TGTGCCAGCAGTTACGCAATCGGGACAGGGGGCGAGCAGTACTTC; CDR3 protein: CASSYAIGTGGEQYF
V gene: TRBV12-3/TRBV12-4; D gene: TRBD2; clone size: .; J gene: TRBJ2-1; CDR3 DNA: TGTGCCAGCACCTCAACGGGGGGGACTAAGCAGTTCTTC; CDR3 protein: CASTSTGGTKQFF
V gene: TRBV10-3; D gene: TRBD2; clone size: .; J gene: TRBJ2-2; CDR3 DNA: TGTGCCACCCGACTAGCGGGGGTTAACACCGGGGAGCTGTTTTTT; CDR3 protein: CATRLAGVNTGELFF
V gene: TRBV7-8; D gene: .; clone size: few; J gene: TRBJ1-6; CDR3 DNA: TGTGCCAGCAGCTTAGGAACTGGGTCACCCCTCCACTTT; CDR3 protein: CASSLGTGSPLHF
V gene: TRBV5-8; D gene: .; clone size: few; J gene: TRBJ2-1; CDR3 DNA: TGTGCCAGCAGCTTGGGAAAGGGATACAATGAGCAGTTCTTC; CDR3 protein: CASSLGKGYNEQFF
V gene: TRBV5-1; D gene: TRBD1; clone size: .; J gene: TRBJ1-4; CDR3 DNA: TGCGCCAGCAGCGTGGGACAGGGAGTGGGTAATGAAAAACTGTTTTTT; CDR3 protein: CASSVGQGVGNEKLFF
V gene: TRBV13; D gene: TRBD2; clone size: few; J gene: TRBJ2-4; CDR3 DNA: TGTGCCAGCAGGTATACTAGCGGGAGAAACATTCAGTACTTC; CDR3 protein: CASRYTSGRNIQYF
V gene: TRBV12-3/TRBV12-4; D gene: .; clone size: once; J gene: TRBJ2-7; CDR3 DNA: TGTGCCAGCAGAAGGGACGCGTACGAGCAGTACTTC; CDR3 protein: CASRRDAYEQYF
V gene: TRBV6-5; D gene: TRBD1; clone size: .; J gene: TRBJ2-7; CDR3 DNA: TGTGCCAGCAGTTACGGGACAGGGGTCCCCTACGAGCAGTACTTC; CDR3 protein: CASSYGTGVPYEQYF
V gene: TRBV2; D gene: .; clone size: .; J gene: TRBJ2-3; CDR3 DNA: TGTGCCAGCAGTGATGTTGTAACAGATACGCAGTATTTT; CDR3 protein: CASSDVVTDTQYF
V gene: TRBV25-1; D gene: .; clone size: .; J gene: TRBJ1-2; CDR3 DNA: TGTGCCAGCAGTGATAGTGGCCTCTATGGCTACACCTTC; CDR3 protein: CASSDSGLYGYTF
V gene: TRBV29-1; D gene: TRBD1; clone size: once; J gene: TRBJ1-5; CDR3 DNA: TGCAGCGCCAAGCAGGGGGGAAATCAGCCCCAGCATTTT; CDR3 protein: CSAKQGGNQPQHF
V gene: TRBV12-3/TRBV12-4; D gene: TRBD1; clone size: .; J gene: TRBJ2-7; CDR3 DNA: TGTGCCAGCAGAACCACAGGGGTCGAGCAGTACTTC; CDR3 protein: CASRTTGVEQYF
V gene: TRBV11-2; D gene: .; clone size: .; J gene: TRBJ1-2; CDR3 DNA: TGTGCCAGCAGCTTCAACAGGGACGGCTACACCTTC; CDR3 protein: CASSFNRDGYTF
V gene: TRBV2; D gene: .; clone size: .; J gene: TRBJ1-5; CDR3 DNA: TGTGCCAGCAGTCTACAGGGTCAGCCCCAGCATTTT; CDR3 protein: CASSLQGQPQHF
V gene: TRBV5-1; D gene: TRBD2; clone size: few; J gene: TRBJ2-2; CDR3 DNA: TGCGCCAGCAGCTTGTCGGAGGGGCGGGGGACCGGGGAGCTGTTTTTT; CDR3 protein: CASSLSEGRGTGELFF
V gene: TRBV29-1; D gene: .; clone size: .; J gene: TRBJ1-2; CDR3 DNA: TGCAGCGTTGTCCTAGGAAACAACTATGGCTACACCTTC; CDR3 protein: CSVVLGNNYGYTF
V gene: TRBV24-1; D gene: TRBD1; clone size: .; J gene: TRBJ2-1; CDR3 DNA: TGTGCCACCAGTGATTTGGGGACAGGGGCGTACAACAATGAGCAGTTCTTC; CDR3 protein: CATSDLGTGAYNNEQFF
V gene: TRBV5-1; D gene: TRBD2; clone size: .; J gene: TRBJ2-7; CDR3 DNA: TGCGCCAGCAGGACTAGCGCGAGCTCCTACGAGCAGTACTTC; CDR3 protein: CASRTSASSYEQYF
V gene: TRBV6-5; D gene: .; clone size: .; J gene: TRBJ1-5; CDR3 DNA: TGTGCCAGCTCCTCAGGGCACCTACTCAATCAGCCCCAGCATTTT; CDR3 protein: CASSSGHLLNQPQHF
V gene: TRBV2; D gene: TRBD1; clone size: .; J gene: TRBJ1-1; CDR3 DNA: TGTGCCAGCACCATGACAGGGGGGAACACTGAAGCTTTCTTT; CDR3 protein: CASTMTGGNTEAFF
V gene: TRBV18; D gene: .; clone size: .; J gene: TRBJ1-2; CDR3 DNA: TGTGCCAGCTCACCAGGGGATACACCCGAGGTGGGAGGCTACACCTTC; CDR3 protein: CASSPGDTPEVGGYTF
V gene: TRBV3-1/TRBV3-2; D gene: .; clone size: .; J gene: TRBJ2-3; CDR3 DNA: TGTGCCAGCAGCCAAGCCGCTAGCCGACACCTCACAGATACGCAGTATTTT; CDR3 protein: CASSQAASRHLTDTQYF
V gene: TRBV6-4; D gene: .; clone size: .; J gene: TRBJ2-5; CDR3 DNA: TGTGCCAGCAGTGAGATAGCGGAACAAGAGACCCAGTACTTC; CDR3 protein: CASSEIAEQETQYF
V gene: TRBV7-9; D gene: .; clone size: .; J gene: TRBJ1-4; CDR3 DNA: TGTGCCAGCAGCTTAATAGCCACTAATGAAAAACTGTTTTTT; CDR3 protein: CASSLIATNEKLFF
V gene: TRBV7-9; D gene: TRBD2; clone size: .; J gene: TRBJ2-7; CDR3 DNA: TGTGCCAGCAGCTTGTTTGGGGAGGGTAGGAACGAGCAGTACTTC; CDR3 protein: CASSLFGEGRNEQYF
V gene: TRBV15; D gene: TRBD1; clone size: .; J gene: TRBJ1-4; CDR3 DNA: TGTGCCACCAGCAGGGGGACAGCAACTAATGAAAAACTGTTTTTT; CDR3 protein: CATSRGTATNEKLFF
V gene: TRBV6-5; D gene: .; clone size: .; J gene: TRBJ1-4; CDR3 DNA: TGTGCCAGCAGTTACTCCGGCTATTCAGGGGAAAAACTGTTTTTT; CDR3 protein: CASSYSGYSGEKLFF
V gene: TRBV18; D gene: .; clone size: .; J gene: TRBJ2-1; CDR3 DNA: TGTGCCAGCTCACCACCGGGTCCCAATGAGCAGTTCTTC; CDR3 protein: CASSPPGPNEQFF
V gene: TRBV5-6; D gene: .; clone size: .; J gene: TRBJ1-4; CDR3 DNA: TGTGCCAGCAGCCCGCGGGACACTGACCGTGAAAAACTGTTTTTT; CDR3 protein: CASSPRDTDREKLFF
V gene: TRBV18; D gene: .; clone size: few; J gene: TRBJ1-2; CDR3 DNA: TGTGCCAGCTCACCACCATCGACGACCAAATATGGCTACACCTTC; CDR3 protein: CASSPPSTTKYGYTF
V gene: TRBV5-1; D gene: .; clone size: .; J gene: TRBJ1-1; CDR3 DNA: TGCGCCAGCAGCTTGGGGGAAGTGGTGAACACTGAAGCTTTCTTT; CDR3 protein: CASSLGEVVNTEAFF
V gene: TRBV19; D gene: TRBD1; clone size: .; J gene: TRBJ1-2; CDR3 DNA: TGTGCCAGTAGTCTAGACGGGACAGGGCATAATAACTATGGCTACACCTTC; CDR3 protein: CASSLDGTGHNNYGYTF
V gene: TRBV30; D gene: .; clone size: .; J gene: TRBJ1-2; CDR3 DNA: TGTGCCTGGAGGCGAGAACGGACGGGAAGTTATGGCTACACCTTC; CDR3 protein: CAWRRERTGSYGYTF
V gene: TRBV7-9; D gene: .; clone size: .; J gene: TRBJ2-3; CDR3 DNA: TGTGCCAGCAGGGCCGGGAGAGGGGGGGTCACAGATACGCAGTATTTT; CDR3 protein: CASRAGRGGVTDTQYF
V gene: TRBV7-2; D gene: .; clone size: .; J gene: TRBJ2-2; CDR3 DNA: TGTGCCAGCAGCTTCGCACAGGGAGGCACCGGGGAGCTGTTTTTT; CDR3 protein: CASSFAQGGTGELFF
V gene: TRBV11-2; D gene: .; clone size: few; J gene: TRBJ2-5; CDR3 DNA: TGTGCCAGCAGCTTAGTAGGGGTCCGGCCAGAGAAGACCCAGTACTTC; CDR3 protein: CASSLVGVRPEKTQYF
V gene: TRBV9; D gene: TRBD1; clone size: few; J gene: TRBJ1-4; CDR3 DNA: TGTGCCAGCAGCACCGGGACAGAAAATGAAAAACTGTTTTTT; CDR3 protein: CASSTGTENEKLFF
V gene: TRBV14; D gene: .; clone size: .; J gene: TRBJ1-4; CDR3 DNA: TGTGCCAGCAGCCGGCCCAGGAGTGAAAAACTGTTTTTT; CDR3 protein: CASSRPRSEKLFF
V gene: TRBV29-1; D gene: .; clone size: .; J gene: TRBJ1-1; CDR3 DNA: TGCAGCGTTGTTGGGGGGAGTCGAGCTTTCTTT; CDR3 protein: CSVVGGSRAFF
V gene: TRBV3-1/TRBV3-2; D gene: .; clone size: .; J gene: TRBJ1-2; CDR3 DNA: TGTGCCAGCAGCCAAGATGGTGAGGCCCTCGGTGGCTACACCTTC; CDR3 protein: CASSQDGEALGGYTF